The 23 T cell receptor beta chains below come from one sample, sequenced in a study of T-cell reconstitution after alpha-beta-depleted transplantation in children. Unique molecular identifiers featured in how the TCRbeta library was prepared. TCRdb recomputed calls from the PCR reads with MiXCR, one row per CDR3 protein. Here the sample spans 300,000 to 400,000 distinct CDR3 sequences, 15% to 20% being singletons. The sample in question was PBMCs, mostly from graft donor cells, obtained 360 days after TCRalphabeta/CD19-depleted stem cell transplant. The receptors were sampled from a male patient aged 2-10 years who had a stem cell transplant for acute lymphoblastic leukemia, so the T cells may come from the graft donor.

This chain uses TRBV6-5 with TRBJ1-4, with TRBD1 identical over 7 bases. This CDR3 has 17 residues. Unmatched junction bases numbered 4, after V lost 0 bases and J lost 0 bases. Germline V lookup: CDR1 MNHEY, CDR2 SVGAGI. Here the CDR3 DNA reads TGTGCCAGCAGTTACTCGTCAGGGGGACCAACTAATGAAAAACTGTTTTTT. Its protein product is CASSYSSGGPTNEKLFF.

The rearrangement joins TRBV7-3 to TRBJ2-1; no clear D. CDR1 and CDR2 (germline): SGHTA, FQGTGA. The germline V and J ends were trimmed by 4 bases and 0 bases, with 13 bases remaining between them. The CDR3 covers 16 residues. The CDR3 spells CASSYPQRSSYNEQFF. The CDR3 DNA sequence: TGTGCCAGCAGCTACCCACAGAGGAGCTCCTACAATGAGCAGTTCTTC.

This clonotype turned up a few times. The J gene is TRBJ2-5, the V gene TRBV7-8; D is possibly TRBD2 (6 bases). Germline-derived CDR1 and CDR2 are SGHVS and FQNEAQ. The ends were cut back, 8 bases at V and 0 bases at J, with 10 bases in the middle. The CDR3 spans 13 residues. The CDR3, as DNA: TGTGCCAGCGGGGGGTACAACCAAGAGACCCAGTACTTC. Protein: CASGGYNQETQYF.

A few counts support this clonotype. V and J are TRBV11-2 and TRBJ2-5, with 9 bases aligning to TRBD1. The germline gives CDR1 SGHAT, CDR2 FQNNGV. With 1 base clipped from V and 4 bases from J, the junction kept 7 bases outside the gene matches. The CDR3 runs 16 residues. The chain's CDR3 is CASSLGGTGILETQYF. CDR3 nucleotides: TGTGCCAGCAGCTTAGGTGGGACAGGGATTCTAGAGACCCAGTACTTC.

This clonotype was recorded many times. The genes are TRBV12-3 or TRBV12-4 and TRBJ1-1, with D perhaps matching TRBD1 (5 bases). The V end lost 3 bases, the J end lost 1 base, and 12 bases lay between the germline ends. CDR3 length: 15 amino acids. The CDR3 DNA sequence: TGTGCCAGCAGTTTCGGGGCTCTTACGAACACTGAAGCTTTCTTT. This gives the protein CASSFGALTNTEAFF.

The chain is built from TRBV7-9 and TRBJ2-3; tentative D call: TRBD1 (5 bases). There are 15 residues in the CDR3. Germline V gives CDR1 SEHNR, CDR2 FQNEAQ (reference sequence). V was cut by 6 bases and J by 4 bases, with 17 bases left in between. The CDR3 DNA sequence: TGTGCCAGCAGTGCAACCCCGCCAGGGTCAGATACGCAGTATTTT. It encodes CASSATPPGSDTQYF.

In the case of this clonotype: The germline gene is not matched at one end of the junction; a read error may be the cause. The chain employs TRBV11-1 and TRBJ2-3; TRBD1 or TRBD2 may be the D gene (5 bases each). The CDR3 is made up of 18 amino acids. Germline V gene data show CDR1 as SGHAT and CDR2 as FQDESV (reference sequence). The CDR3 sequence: CASILGARGSENTDTQYF. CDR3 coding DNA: TGTGCCAGCATCTTAGGGGCCCGGGGTAGCGAGAACACAGATACGCAGTATTTT.

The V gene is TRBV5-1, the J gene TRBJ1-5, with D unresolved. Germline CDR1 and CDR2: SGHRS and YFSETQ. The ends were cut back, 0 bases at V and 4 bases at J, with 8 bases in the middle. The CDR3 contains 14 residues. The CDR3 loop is CASSLGQANQPQHF. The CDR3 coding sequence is TGCGCCAGCAGCTTGGGACAAGCGAATCAGCCCCAGCATTTT. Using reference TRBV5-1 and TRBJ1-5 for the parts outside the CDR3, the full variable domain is KAGVTQTPRYLIKTRGQQVTLSCSPISGHRSVSWYQQTPGQGLQFLFEYFSETQRNKGNFPGRFSGRQFSNSRSEMNVSTLELGDSALYLCASSLGQANQPQHFGDGTRLSIL.

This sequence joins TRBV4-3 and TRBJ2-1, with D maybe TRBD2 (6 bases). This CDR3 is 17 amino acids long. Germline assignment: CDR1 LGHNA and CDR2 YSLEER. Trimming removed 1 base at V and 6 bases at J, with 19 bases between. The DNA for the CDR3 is TGCGCCAGCAGCCAAGGCTTAGGACTAACCCACTTCAATGAGCAGTTCTTC. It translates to CASSQGLGLTHFNEQFF.

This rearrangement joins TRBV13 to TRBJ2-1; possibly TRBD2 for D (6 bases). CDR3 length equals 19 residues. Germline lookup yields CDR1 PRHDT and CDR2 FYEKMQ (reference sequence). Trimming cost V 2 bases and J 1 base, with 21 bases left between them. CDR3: CASSLWVAPWGESYNEQFF. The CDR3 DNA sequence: TGTGCCAGCAGCTTATGGGTGGCCCCGTGGGGGGAATCCTACAATGAGCAGTTCTTC.

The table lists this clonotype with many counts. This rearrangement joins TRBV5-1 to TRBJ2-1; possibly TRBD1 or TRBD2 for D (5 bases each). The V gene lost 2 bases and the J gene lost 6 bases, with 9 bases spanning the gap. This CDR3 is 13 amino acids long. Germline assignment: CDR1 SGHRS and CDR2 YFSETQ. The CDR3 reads CASSFGTGNEQFF. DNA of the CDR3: TGCGCCAGCAGCTTTGGGACCGGCAATGAGCAGTTCTTC.

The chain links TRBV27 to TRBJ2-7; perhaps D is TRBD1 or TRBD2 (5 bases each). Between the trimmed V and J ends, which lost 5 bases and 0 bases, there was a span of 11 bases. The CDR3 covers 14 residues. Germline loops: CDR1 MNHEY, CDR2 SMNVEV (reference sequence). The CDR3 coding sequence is TGTGCCAGCAGTGGGACCTCCAGCTCCTACGAGCAGTACTTC. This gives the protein CASSGTSSSYEQYF.

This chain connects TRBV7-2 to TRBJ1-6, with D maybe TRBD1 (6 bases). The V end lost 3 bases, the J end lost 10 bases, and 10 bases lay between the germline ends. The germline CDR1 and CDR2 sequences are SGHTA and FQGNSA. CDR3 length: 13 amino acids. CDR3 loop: CASSLGAGSPLHF. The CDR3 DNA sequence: TGTGCCAGCAGCTTGGGGGCTGGATCACCCCTCCACTTT.

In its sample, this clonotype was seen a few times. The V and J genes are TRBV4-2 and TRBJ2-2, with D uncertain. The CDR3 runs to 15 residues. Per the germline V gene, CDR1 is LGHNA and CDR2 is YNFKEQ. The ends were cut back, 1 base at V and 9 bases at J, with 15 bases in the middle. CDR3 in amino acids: CASSQVSLAPWELFF. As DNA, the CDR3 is TGTGCCAGCAGCCAAGTATCTCTGGCACCGTGGGAGCTGTTTTTT.

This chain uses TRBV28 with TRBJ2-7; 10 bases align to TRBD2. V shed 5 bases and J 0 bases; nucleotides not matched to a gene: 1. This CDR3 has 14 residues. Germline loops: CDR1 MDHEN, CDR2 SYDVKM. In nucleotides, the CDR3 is TGTGCCAGCAGTCCTAGCGGGGGCTCCTACGAGCAGTACTTC. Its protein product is CASSPSGGSYEQYF.

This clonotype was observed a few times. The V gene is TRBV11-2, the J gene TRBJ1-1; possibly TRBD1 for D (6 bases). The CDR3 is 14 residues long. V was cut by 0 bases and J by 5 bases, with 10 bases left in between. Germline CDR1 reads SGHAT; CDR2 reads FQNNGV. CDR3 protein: CASSLDRGKTEAFF. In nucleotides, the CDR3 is TGTGCCAGCAGCTTAGACAGGGGAAAAACTGAAGCTTTCTTT.

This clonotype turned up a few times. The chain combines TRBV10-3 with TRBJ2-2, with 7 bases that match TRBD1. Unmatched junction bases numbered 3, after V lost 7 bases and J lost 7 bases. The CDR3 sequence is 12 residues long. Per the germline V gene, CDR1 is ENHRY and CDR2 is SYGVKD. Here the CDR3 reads CAINQGVGELFF. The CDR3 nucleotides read TGTGCCATCAACCAGGGGGTCGGGGAGCTGTTTTTT.

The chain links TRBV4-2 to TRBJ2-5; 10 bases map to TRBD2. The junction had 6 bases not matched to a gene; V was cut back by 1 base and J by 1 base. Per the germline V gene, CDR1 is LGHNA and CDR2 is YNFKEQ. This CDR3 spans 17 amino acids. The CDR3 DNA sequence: TGTGCCAGCAGCCAAGGCGGACTAGCGGAATTCCAAGAGACCCAGTACTTC. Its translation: CASSQGGLAEFQETQYF.

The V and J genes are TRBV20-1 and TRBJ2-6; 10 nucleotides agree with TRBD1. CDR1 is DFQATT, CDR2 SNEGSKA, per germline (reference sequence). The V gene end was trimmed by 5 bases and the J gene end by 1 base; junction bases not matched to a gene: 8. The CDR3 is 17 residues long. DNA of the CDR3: TGCAGTGCTCCGCCGGGACAGGGGAGATCTGGGGCCAACGTCCTGACTTTC. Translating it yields CSAPPGQGRSGANVLTF.

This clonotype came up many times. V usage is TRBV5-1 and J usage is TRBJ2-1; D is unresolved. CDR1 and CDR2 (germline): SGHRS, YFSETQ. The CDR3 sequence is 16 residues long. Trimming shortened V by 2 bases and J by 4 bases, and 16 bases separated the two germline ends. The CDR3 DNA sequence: TGCGCCAGCAGCTTTAGGGCTACCAACCCTTACAATGAGCAGTTCTTC. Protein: CASSFRATNPYNEQFF.

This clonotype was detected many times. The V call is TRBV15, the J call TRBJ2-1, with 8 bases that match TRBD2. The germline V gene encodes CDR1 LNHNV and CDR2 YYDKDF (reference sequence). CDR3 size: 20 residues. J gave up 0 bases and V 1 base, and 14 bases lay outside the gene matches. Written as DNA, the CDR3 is TGTGCCACCAGCAGAGTGTCCCTCTTAGCGGGGAAGAGCTCCTACAATGAGCAGTTCTTC. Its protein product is CATSRVSLLAGKSSYNEQFF.

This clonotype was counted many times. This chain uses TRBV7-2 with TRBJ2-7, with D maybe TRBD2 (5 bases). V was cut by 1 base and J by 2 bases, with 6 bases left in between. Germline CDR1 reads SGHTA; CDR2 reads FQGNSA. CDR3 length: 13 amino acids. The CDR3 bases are TGTGCCAGCAGCTTAGAGAGGGCCTACGAGCAGTACTTC. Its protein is CASSLERAYEQYF. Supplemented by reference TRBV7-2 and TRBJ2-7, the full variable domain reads GAGVSQSPSNKVTEKGKDVELRCDPISGHTALYWYRQSLGQGLEFLIYFQGNSAPDKSGLPSDRFSAERTGGSVSTLTIQRTQQEDSAVYLCASSLERAYEQYFGPGTRLTVT.

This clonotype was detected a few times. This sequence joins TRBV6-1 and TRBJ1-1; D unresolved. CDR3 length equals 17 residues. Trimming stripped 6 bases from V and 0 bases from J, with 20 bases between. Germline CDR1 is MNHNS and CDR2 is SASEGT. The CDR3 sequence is CASRVPEGILMNTEAFF. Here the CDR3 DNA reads TGTGCCAGCAGAGTCCCAGAGGGAATTCTGATGAACACTGAAGCTTTCTTT.